The sequence of this T cell receptor (beta chain) was determined in a study of technical replicates of blood from a handful of donors. Measured with immunoSEQ multiplex PCR; TCRdb has only the in-frame clones, and not every one. In the table there are around 63,000 clones, 80% to 95% of which are singletons. CDR3 size: 15 residues. The germline V gene has CDR1 SGHRS and CDR2 YFSETQ. J gave up 5 bases and V 4 bases, and 11 bases lay outside the gene matches. The origin of this receptor is a human donor in good health. Some clones in this sample may be carry-over from other donors' samples. The sample comprised PBMCs. The chain employs TRBV5-1 and TRBJ2-5, with TRBD1 matching over 7 bases. The CDR3 DNA follows: TGCGCCAGCAGCGGAACGACAGGGAGCCAGGAGACCCAGTACTTC. Translation: CASSGTTGSQETQYF.